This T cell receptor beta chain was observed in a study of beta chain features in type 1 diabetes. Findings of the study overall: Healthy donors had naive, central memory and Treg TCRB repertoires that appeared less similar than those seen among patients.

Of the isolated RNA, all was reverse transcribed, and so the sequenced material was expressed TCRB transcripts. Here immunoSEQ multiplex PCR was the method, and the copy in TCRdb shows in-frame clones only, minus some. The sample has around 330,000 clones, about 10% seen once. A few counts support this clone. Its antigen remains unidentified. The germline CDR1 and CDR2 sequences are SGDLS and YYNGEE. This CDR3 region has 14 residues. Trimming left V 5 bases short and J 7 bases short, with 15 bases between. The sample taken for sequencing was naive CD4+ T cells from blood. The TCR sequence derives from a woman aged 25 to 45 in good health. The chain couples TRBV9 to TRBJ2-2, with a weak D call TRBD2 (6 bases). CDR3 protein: CASRLAGSGGELFF. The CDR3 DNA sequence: TGTGCCAGCAGGTTGGCGGGATCGGGCGGGGAGCTGTTTTTT.